This TCR beta chain came from a study of identical twins. This clonotype was recorded many times. The junction departs from the called germline gene at one end, perhaps through a read error. The CDR3 runs 10 residues. The V gene's germline CDR1 is SGHRS and CDR2 YFSETQ. MiXCR was run by TCRdb on the 5' RACE reads, yielding one entry per CDR3 protein. Found here are approximately 670,000 distinct CDR3 sequences, approximately 6% of them singletons; the top ten hold approximately 1.6%. This TCR came from a young man in good health. The rearrangement joins TRBV5-1 to TRBJ2-3; D is ambiguous. The sample consisted of naive T cells sorted from blood. The CDR3 nucleotides read TGTATCAAGGGCACAGATACGCAGTATTTT. Its protein is CIKGTDTQYF. Using reference TRBV5-1 and TRBJ2-3 for the parts outside the CDR3, the full variable domain is KAGVTQTPRYLIKTRGQQVTLSCSPISGHRSVSWYQQTPGQGLQFLFEYFSETQRNKGNFPGRFSGRQFSNSRSEMNVSTLELGDSALYLCIKGTDTQYFGPGTRLTVL.